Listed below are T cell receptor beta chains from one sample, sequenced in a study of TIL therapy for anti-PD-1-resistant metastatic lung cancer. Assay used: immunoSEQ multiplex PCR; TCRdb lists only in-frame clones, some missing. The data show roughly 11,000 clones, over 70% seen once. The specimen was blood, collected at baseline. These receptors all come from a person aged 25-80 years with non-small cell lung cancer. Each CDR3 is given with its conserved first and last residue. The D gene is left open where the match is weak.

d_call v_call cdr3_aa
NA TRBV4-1 CASSQVDMGLSYNEQFF
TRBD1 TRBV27 CASSVGTGGGEQFF
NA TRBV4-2 CASSPETSNYGYTF
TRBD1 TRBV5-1 CASSGGTGRREEQYF
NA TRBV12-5 CASGPRNENGYTF
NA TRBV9 CASSVAQQLGNTIYF
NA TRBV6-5 CASSYSGPPAYEQYF
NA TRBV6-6 CASSYSSQGEQYF
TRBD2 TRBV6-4 CASSDAGLAGGGELFF
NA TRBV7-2 CASSLAGRSGANVLTF
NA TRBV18 CASSPGGYFQKLFF
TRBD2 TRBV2 CASTRLASTGELFF
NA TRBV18 CASSPDSNQPQHF
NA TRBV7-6 CASSIINRQPQHF
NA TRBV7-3 CASKQRNTGELFF
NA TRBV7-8 CASSIINRQPQHF
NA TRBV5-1 CASSAGHSNTGELFF